This T cell receptor beta chain was documented in a study of T cell changes during pregnancy in multiple sclerosis. The assay was immunoSEQ multiplex PCR, and TCRdb's table has in-frame clones only and misses some. This table has some 48,000 clones, around 90% appearing once. This CDR3 region has 14 residues. Germline-derived CDR1 and CDR2 are MGHRA and YSYEKL. V was clipped by 4 bases and J by 3 bases, with 11 bases between them. This specimen consisted of CD4+ T cells from peripheral blood mononuclear cells, obtained after pregnancy. The genes are TRBV4-1 and TRBJ2-3; D is possibly TRBD2 (5 bases). This clonotype was obtained from a female donor in good health, enrolled as a control in a pregnancy study. CDR3 region: CASSPSIATDTQYF. Written as DNA, the CDR3 is TGCGCCAGCAGCCCCAGTATAGCGACAGATACGCAGTATTTT.